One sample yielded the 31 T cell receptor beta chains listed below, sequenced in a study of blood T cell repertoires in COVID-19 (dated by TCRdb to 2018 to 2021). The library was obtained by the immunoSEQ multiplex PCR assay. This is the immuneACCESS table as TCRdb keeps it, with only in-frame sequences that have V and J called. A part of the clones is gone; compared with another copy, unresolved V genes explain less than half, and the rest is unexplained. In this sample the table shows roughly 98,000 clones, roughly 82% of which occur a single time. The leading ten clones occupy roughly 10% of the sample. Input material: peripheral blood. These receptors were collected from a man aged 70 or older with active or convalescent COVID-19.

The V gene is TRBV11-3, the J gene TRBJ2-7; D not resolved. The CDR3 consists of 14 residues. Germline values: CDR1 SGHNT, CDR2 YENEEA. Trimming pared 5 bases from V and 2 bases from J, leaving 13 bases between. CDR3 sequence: CASSEAPITYEQYF. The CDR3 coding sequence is TGTGCCAGCAGCGAGGCTCCCATAACCTACGAGCAGTACTTC.

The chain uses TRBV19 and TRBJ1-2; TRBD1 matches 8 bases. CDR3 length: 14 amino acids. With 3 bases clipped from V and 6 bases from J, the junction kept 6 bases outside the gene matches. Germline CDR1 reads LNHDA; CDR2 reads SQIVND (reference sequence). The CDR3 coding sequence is TGTGCCAGTAGTATCGGACAGGGAATAAATGGCTACACCTTC. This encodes CASSIGQGINGYTF.

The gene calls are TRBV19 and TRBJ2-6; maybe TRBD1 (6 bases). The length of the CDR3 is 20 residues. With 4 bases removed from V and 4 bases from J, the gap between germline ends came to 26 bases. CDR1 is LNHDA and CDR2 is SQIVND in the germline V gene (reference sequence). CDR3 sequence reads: CASSTLYTGTLGSGANVLTF. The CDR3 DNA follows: TGTGCCAGTAGTACCCTATACACAGGGACCCTTGGTTCCGGGGCCAACGTCCTGACTTTC.

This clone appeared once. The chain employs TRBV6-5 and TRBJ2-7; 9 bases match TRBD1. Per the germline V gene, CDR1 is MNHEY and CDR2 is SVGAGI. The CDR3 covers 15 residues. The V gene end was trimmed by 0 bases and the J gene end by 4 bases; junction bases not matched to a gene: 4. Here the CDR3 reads CASSYSGQGRYEQYF. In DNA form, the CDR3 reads TGTGCCAGCAGTTACTCTGGACAGGGGAGATACGAGCAGTACTTC.

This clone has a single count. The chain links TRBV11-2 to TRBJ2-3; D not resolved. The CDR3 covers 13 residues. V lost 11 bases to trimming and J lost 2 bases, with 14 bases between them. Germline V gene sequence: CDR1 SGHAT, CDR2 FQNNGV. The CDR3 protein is CAVRLGNTDTQYF. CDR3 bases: TGTGCCGTCCGGCTGGGCAACACAGATACGCAGTATTTT.

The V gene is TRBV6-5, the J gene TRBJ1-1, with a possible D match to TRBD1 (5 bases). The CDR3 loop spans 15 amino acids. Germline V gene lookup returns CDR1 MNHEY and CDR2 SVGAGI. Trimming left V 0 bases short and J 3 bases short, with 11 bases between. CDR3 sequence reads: CASSYSAVRDTEAFF. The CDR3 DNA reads TGTGCCAGCAGTTACTCGGCAGTCAGGGACACTGAAGCTTTCTTT.

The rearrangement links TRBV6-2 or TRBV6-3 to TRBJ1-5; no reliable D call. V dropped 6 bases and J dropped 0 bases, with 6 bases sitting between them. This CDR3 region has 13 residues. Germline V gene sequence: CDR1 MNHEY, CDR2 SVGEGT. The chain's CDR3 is CASSRDSNQPQHF. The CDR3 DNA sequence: TGTGCCAGCAGCAGAGATAGCAATCAGCCCCAGCATTTT.

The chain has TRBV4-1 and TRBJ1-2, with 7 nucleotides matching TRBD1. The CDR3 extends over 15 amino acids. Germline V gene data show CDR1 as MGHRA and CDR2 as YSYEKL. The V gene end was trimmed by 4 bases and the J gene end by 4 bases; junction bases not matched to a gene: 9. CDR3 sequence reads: CASSRTLTGVYGYTF. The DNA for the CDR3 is TGCGCCAGCAGCCGAACCCTCACAGGGGTCTATGGCTACACCTTC.

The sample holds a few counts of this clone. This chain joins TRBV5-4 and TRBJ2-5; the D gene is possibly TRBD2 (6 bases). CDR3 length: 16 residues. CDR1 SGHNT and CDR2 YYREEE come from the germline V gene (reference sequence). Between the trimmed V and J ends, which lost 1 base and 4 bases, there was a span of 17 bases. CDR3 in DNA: TGTGCCAGCAGCTTGTTGCGACTAGGAGCGGGAGAGACCCAGTACTTC. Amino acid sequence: CASSLLRLGAGETQYF. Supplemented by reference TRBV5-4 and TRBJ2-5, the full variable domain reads ETGVTQSPTHLIKTRGQQVTLRCSSQSGHNTVSWYQQALGQGPQFIFQYYREEENGRGNFPPRFSGLQFPNYSSELNVNALELDDSALYLCASSLLRLGAGETQYFGPGTRLLVL.

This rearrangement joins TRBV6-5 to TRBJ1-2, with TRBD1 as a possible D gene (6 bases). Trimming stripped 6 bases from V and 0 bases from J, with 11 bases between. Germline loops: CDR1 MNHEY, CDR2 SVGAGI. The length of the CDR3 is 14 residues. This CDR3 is CASSQQGTNYGYTF. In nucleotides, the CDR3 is TGTGCCAGCAGCCAACAGGGAACTAACTATGGCTACACCTTC.

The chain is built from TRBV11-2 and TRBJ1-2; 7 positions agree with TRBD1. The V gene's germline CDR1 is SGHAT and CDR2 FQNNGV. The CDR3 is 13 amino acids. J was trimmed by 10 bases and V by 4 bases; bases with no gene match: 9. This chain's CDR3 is CASSSTGIGDYTF. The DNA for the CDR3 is TGTGCCAGCAGCTCGACAGGGATAGGGGACTACACCTTC.

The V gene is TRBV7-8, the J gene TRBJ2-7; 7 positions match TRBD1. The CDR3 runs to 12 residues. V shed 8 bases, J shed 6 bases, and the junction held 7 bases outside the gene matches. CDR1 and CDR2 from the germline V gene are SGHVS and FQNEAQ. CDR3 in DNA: TGTGCCAGCCGAGGGGGCTCCGGCGAGCAGTACTTC. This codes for CASRGGSGEQYF.

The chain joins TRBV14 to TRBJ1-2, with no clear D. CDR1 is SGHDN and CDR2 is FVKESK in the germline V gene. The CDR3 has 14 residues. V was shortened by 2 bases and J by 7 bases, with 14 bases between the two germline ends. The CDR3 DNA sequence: TGTGCCAGCAGCCAACTAGTGACGACTTCTGGCTACACCTTC. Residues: CASSQLVTTSGYTF.

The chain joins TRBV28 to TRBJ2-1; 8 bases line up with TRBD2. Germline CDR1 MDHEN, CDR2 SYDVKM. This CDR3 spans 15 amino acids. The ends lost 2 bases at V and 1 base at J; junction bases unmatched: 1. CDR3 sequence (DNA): TGTGCCAGCAGTTTAGCGGGGGGTTCCTACAATGAGCAGTTCTTC. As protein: CASSLAGGSYNEQFF.

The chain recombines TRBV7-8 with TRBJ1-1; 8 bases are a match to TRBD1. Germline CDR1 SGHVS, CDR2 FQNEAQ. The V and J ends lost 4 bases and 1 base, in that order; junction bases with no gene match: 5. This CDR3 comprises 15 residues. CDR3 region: CASSSQGAANTEAFF. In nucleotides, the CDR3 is TGTGCCAGCAGCTCCCAGGGGGCTGCGAACACTGAAGCTTTCTTT. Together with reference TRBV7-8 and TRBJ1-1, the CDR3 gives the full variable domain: GAGVSQSPRYKVAKRGQDVALRCDPISGHVSLFWYQQALGQGPEFLTYFQNEAQLDKSGLPSDRFFAERPEGSVSTLKIQRTQQEDSAVYLCASSSQGAANTEAFFGQGTRLTVV.

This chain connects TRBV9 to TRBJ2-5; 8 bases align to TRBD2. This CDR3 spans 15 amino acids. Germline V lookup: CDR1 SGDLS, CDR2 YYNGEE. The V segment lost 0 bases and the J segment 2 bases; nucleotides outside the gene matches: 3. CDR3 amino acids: CASSVAGGLQETQYF. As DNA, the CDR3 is TGTGCCAGCAGCGTAGCGGGGGGGCTTCAAGAGACCCAGTACTTC.

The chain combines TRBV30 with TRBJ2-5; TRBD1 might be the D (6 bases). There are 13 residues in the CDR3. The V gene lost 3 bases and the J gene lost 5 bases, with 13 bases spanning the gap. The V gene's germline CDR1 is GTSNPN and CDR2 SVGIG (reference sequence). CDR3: CAWRGRGRETQYF. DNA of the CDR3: TGTGCCTGGAGGGGCAGGGGAAGGGAGACCCAGTACTTC. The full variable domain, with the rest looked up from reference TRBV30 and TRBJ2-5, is SQTIHQWPATLVQPVGSPLSLECTVEGTSNPNLYWYRQAAGRGLQLLFYSVGIGQISSEVPQNLSASRPQDRQFILSSKKLLLSDSGFYLCAWRGRGRETQYFGPGTRLLVL.

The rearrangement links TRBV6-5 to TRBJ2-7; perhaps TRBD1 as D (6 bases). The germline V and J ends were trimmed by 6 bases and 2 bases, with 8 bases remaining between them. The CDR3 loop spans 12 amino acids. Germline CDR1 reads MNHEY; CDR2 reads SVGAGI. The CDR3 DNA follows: TGTGCCAGCAGGGACAGTGCCTACGAGCAGTACTTC. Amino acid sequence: CASRDSAYEQYF.

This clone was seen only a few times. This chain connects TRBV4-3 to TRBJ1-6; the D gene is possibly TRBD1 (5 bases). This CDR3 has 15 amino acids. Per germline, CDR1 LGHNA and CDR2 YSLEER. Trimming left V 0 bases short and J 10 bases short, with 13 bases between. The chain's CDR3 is CASSQDSAGRSPLHF. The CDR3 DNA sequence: TGCGCCAGCAGCCAAGATTCAGCAGGGCGATCACCCCTCCACTTT.

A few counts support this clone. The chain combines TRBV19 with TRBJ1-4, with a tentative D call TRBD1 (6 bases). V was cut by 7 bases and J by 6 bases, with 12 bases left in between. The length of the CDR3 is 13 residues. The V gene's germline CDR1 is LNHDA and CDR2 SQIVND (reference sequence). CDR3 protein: CASKGVMDEKLFF. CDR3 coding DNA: TGTGCCAGTAAGGGGGTAATGGATGAAAAACTGTTTTTT.

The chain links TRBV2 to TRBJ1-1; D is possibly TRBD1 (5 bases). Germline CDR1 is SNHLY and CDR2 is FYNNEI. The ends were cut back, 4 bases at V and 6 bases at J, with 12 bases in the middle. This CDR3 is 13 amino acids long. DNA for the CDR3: TGTGCCAGCAGTGGGATCGGGGGTCCTGAAGCTTTCTTT. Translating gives CASSGIGGPEAFF.

CDR3 amino acids: CASSPLPGQGHSGEQYF. Written as DNA, the CDR3 is TGTGCCAGTAGCCCCCTTCCGGGACAGGGGCACTCAGGCGAGCAGTACTTC. The V and J genes are TRBV19 and TRBJ2-7, with 10 bases lining up with TRBD1. The ends lost 6 bases at V and 6 bases at J; junction bases unmatched: 17. Germline V gene lookup returns CDR1 LNHDA and CDR2 SQIVND (reference sequence). The CDR3 totals 17 residues.

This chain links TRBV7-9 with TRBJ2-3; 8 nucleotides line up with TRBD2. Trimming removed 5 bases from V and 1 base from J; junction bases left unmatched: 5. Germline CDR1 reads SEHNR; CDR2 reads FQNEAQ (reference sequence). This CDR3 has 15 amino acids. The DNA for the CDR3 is TGTGCCAGCAGCGACTGGGGACTAGGCACAGATACGCAGTATTTT. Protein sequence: CASSDWGLGTDTQYF.

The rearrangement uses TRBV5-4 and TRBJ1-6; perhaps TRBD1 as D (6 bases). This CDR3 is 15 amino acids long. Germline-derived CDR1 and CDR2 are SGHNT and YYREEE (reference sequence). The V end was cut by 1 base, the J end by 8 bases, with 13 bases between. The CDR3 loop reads CASSLLAGVDSPLHF. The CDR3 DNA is TGTGCCAGCAGCTTGCTTGCAGGGGTCGATTCACCCCTCCACTTT.

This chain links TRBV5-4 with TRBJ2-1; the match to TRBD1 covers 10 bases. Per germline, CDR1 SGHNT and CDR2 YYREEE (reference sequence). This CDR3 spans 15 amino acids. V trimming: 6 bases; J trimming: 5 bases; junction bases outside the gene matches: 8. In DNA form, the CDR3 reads TGTGCCAGCACTACCGGGACAGGGGCGAACAATGAGCAGTTCTTC. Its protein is CASTTGTGANNEQFF.

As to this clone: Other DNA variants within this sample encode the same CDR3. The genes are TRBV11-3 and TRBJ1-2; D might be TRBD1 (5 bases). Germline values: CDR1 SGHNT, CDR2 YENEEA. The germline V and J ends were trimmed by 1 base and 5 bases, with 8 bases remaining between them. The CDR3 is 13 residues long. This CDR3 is CASSLGQGYGYTF. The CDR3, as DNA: TGTGCCAGCAGCTTAGGCCAGGGTTATGGCTACACCTTC.

The chain's CDR3 is CASSLDASGGASETQYF. In DNA form, the CDR3 reads TGCGCCAGCAGCTTGGACGCTAGCGGGGGGGCCTCGGAGACCCAGTACTTC. The chain couples TRBV5-1 to TRBJ2-5; 12 positions agree with TRBD2. The CDR3 totals 17 residues. With V trimmed by 0 bases and J by 5 bases, 8 bases remained unmatched. Germline lookup yields CDR1 SGHRS and CDR2 YFSETQ.

The CDR3 region has the DNA TGTGCCAGTAGTATAAACCCCGGACTAGCCACAGATACGCAGTATTTT. It specifies CASSINPGLATDTQYF. V gene TRBV19 combines with J gene TRBJ2-3, with 8 bases lining up with TRBD2. The CDR3 has 16 amino acids. Per the germline V gene, CDR1 is LNHDA and CDR2 is SQIVND (reference sequence). V gave up 2 bases and J gave up 2 bases; unmatched junction bases: 6.

The CDR3 region is CASSPGIAGGRVKNIQYF. In DNA, the CDR3 is TGTGCCAGCAGCCCCGGGATAGCGGGGGGGCGGGTCAAAAACATTCAGTACTTC. The chain has TRBV11-2 and TRBJ2-4; 11 bases fit TRBD2. Germline V CDR1 and CDR2: SGHAT, FQNNGV. The CDR3 totals 18 residues. The V segment lost 5 bases and the J segment 3 bases; nucleotides outside the gene matches: 12.

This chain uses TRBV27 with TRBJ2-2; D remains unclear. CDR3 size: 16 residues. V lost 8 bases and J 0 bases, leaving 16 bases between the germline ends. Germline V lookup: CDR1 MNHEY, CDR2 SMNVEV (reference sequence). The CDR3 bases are TGTGCCAGCTCAGCGTTCGGGTCCGCGAACACCGGGGAGCTGTTTTTT. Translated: CASSAFGSANTGELFF.

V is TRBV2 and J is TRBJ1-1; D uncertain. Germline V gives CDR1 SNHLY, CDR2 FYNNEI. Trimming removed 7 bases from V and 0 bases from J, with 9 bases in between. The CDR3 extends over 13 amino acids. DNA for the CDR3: TGTGCCAGCACCGCAGACATGAACACTGAAGCTTTCTTT. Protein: CASTADMNTEAFF.